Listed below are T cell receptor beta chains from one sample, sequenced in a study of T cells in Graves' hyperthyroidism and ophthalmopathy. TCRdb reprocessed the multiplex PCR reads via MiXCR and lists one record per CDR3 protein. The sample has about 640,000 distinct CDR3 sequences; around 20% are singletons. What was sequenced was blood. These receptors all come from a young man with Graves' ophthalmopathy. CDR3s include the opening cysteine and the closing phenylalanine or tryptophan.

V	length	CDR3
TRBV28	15	CASRKGSSGANVLTF
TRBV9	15	CASSVDQGFNYEQYF
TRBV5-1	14	CASSRRQDNSPLHF
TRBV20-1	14	CSARGGSATDTQYF
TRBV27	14	CASSSLRDNYEQYF
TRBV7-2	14	CASSYSTGAYEQYF
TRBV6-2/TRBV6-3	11	CATHANTEAFF
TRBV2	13	CASRLTGNQPQHF
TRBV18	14	CASSPFTDNEKLFF
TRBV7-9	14	CASSLGPGPAEQFF
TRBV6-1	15	CASSQGRSSGNTIYF
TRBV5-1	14	CASSWWTESYEQYF
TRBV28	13	CASRRGGRNEQFF
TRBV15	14	CATSRDRGYTEAFF
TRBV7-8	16	CASRKTGTGGYTEQYF
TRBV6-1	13	CASSLALGDDYTF
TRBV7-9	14	CASSQAVPPYEQYF
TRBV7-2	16	CASSLLGLAGGYEQYF
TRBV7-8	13	CASTRDLGDEQFF
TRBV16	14	CASSQSANRGEAFF
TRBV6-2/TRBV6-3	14	CASSYSRVPYEQYF
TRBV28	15	CASSFAGGAQEAQYF
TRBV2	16	CASSDDRSSYNSPLHF
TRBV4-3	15	CASSQTLGSTDTQYF
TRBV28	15	CASSFRGTLNTEAFF
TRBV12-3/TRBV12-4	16	CASSFSGGRGQETQYF
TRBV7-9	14	CASSSVQGAGEQYF
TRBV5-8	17	CASSAPQGASNTDTQYF
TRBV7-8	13	CASSLAQLTTAFF
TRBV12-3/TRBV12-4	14	CASSSTGGYYEQYF
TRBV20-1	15	CSARDYTASNEKLFF
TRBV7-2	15	CASSTGAKPSYGYTF
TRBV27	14	CASSLKGPPYEQYF
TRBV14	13	CASSQIRGTEAFF
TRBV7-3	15	CASSLGVGSYNEQFF
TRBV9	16	CASNPTGGRGTGELFF
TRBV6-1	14	CASSPGRGNTEAFF
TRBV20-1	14	CSAGMPGLTYEQYF
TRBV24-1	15	CATSDGLAGSSEQFF
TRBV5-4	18	CASSLVGGLAGDQETQYF
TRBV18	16	CASSPTSFPSTDTQYF
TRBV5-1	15	CASSPNRDREETQYF
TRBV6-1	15	CASSGVDGVNEKLFF
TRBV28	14	CASRPQGARTEAFF
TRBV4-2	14	CASSQDFQGSGYTF
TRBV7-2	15	CASSARGVGTDTQYF
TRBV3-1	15	CASSQVLTRSGELFF
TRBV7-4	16	CASSQSTSGRYNEQFF
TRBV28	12	CASSFGGDGYTF
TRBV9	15	CASSAQDREHTEAFF
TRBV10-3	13	CAISDERQETQYF
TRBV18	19	CASSPVNPPGALSYNEQFF
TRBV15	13	CATSRDFGEKLFF
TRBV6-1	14	CASKPGLARNEQFF
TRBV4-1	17	CASSQDGRESGTGELFF
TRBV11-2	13	CASSFGGDSPLHF
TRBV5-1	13	CASSINPGYEQYF
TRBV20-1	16	CSAGIGRDRHYNEQFF
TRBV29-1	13	CSVRDRGSREQYF